This T cell receptor beta chain was recorded in a study of blood T cell repertoires in COVID-19. Study at large: COVID-19 samples, acute and convalescent, were from the United States, Italy and Spain. The analysed material was cDNA or gDNA that came from T cells, B-cell-depleted T cells, or PBMCs.

Study processing details: Researchers report that nucleated cell counts were estimated from reference gene primer amplification. Libraries were prepared by immunoSEQ multiplex PCR; TCRdb keeps only in-frame clonotypes and omits some of them. V, J and clone size are taken as reported in that table, and D and trimming were inferred from the DNA itself. The sample has fewer than 70,000 clones; almost 85% are singletons. There are 15 residues in the CDR3. Losses at the gene ends were 6 bases for V and 9 bases for J; bases not matched to a gene: 13. Germline CDR1 reads SNHLY; CDR2 reads FYNNEI. This chain connects TRBV2 to TRBJ2-1, with 8 positions matching TRBD2. The sample consisted of peripheral blood. This TCR was recovered from a man aged 50 to 60 with acute or convalescent COVID-19. CDR3 sequence: CASSSEGRGAIEQFF. In nucleotides, the CDR3 is TGTGCCAGCAGCTCCGAGGGGCGGGGGGCCATTGAGCAGTTCTTC.